These T cell receptor beta chains were read from a single sample in a study of human T cells and chemical hapten exposure. Using its own MiXCR run on the RACE reads, TCRdb lists one record per CDR3 protein. Of about 400,000 distinct CDR3 sequences listed, roughly 6% were seen once; the top ten hold more than 5.5%. The sample consisted of whole blood, taken in connection with sensitization to the hapten diphenylcyclopropenone (DPC). These receptors were obtained from a young woman with alopecia areata. Some clones in this sample may be carry-over from other donors' samples. The CDR3 runs from the conserved cysteine through the conserved F or W. Fields, in order: J gene, clone size, D gene, V gene, CDR3 DNA, CDR3 protein. D genes are given only for firm matches. Clone size is given for some rows only: seen once, a few or many times, or a class if the clone is expanded.

TRBJ1-1 | few | TRBD1 | TRBV7-9 | TGTGCCAGCACCTTAACCACGTCCGGACAGGGAATGAACACTGAAGCTTTCTTT | CASTLTTSGQGMNTEAFF
TRBJ2-3 | many | - | TRBV4-3 | TGCGCCAGCAGCCCACTACACTTTAGCACAGATACGCAGTATTTT | CASSPLHFSTDTQYF
TRBJ1-1 | many | - | TRBV7-9 | TGTGCCAGCAGCTTTCCGGAAGACTCATCGAACACTGAAGCTTTCTTT | CASSFPEDSSNTEAFF
TRBJ1-4 | many | - | TRBV4-3 | TGCGCCAGCACCATTCTCTTCGGGGTAACTAATGAAAAACTGTTTTTT | CASTILFGVTNEKLFF
TRBJ2-7 | few | TRBD1 | TRBV5-1 | TGCGCCAGCAGCTTGAGAACTGGGACAGGTAGGCGAGCCTACGAGCAGTACTTC | CASSLRTGTGRRAYEQYF
TRBJ2-2 | few | - | TRBV15 | TGTGCCACCAGCAGCAGGGGTCCCGGGGAGCTGTTTTTT | CATSSRGPGELFF
TRBJ1-5 | - | - | TRBV6-1 | TGTGCCAGCAGTGAAGCGCCTGGTCTAAGGGGACAGCCCCAGCATTTT | CASSEAPGLRGQPQHF
TRBJ2-3 | many | - | TRBV10-3 | TGTGCCATCAGTGAGCTGCGGGACGCTGCCACAGATACGCAGTATTTT | CAISELRDAATDTQYF
TRBJ1-1 | few | - | TRBV5-4 | TGTGCCAGCAGCTACGGGGGCCCGTCCATGAACACTGAAGCTTTCTTT | CASSYGGPSMNTEAFF
TRBJ1-2 | many | TRBD1 | TRBV7-9 | TGTGCCAGCAGCCGAAGGACAGGGGATGGCTACACCTTC | CASSRRTGDGYTF
TRBJ1-1 | many | - | TRBV29-1 | TGCAGCGGAGAGGGGGAGCTTGGCACTGAAGCTTTCTTT | CSGEGELGTEAFF
TRBJ2-1 | once | TRBD2 | TRBV5-1 | TGCGCCAGCAGAAGACGGGGGGACGATGAGCAGTTCTTC | CASRRRGDDEQFF
TRBJ1-1 | few | - | TRBV6-5 | TGTGCCAGCAGTTACTCGTATAGGGGTGAATACACTGAAGCTTTCTTT | CASSYSYRGEYTEAFF
TRBJ2-5 | once | - | TRBV23-1 | TGCGCCAGCAGTCAATCCACAGGCCGCTCTTCCCAAGAGACCCAGTACTTC | CASSQSTGRSSQETQYF
TRBJ1-5 | few | TRBD1 | TRBV12-3/TRBV12-4 | TGTGCCAGCAGCCAACAGGGGGCCGGCAATCAGCCCCAGCATTTT | CASSQQGAGNQPQHF
TRBJ1-5 | many | - | TRBV6-2/TRBV6-3 | TGTGCCAGCAGTCACCCCAGTCAGCCCCAGCATTTT | CASSHPSQPQHF
TRBJ2-1 | many | TRBD2 | TRBV6-4 | TGTGCCAGCAGTGACGGCGGGGGGGCGGAGGATGAGCAGTTCTTC | CASSDGGGAEDEQFF
TRBJ2-3 | - | - | TRBV27 | TGTGCCAGCAGTTTAGAAAGGCCCTACCGCACAGATACGCAGTATTTT | CASSLERPYRTDTQYF
TRBJ1-4 | - | - | TRBV5-5 | TGTGCCAGCAGCTTGGTCCCCTCCACGGGGTATGAAAAACTGTTTTTT | CASSLVPSTGYEKLFF
TRBJ2-7 | - | - | TRBV7-8 | TGTGCCAGCAGCTTAAAGCCCACCCCCTCCTACGAGCAGTACTTC | CASSLKPTPSYEQYF
TRBJ1-2 | few | - | TRBV5-1 | TGCGCCAGCAGCTTGGCCGATCAGAACTATGGCTACACCTTC | CASSLADQNYGYTF
TRBJ2-1 | many | - | TRBV2 | TGTGCCAGCAGTTTAAGGAATGAGCAGTTCTTC | CASSLRNEQFF
TRBJ1-5 | few | TRBD1 | TRBV9 | TGTGCCAGCAGCGCTGAGGGACAGAGCAATCAGCCCCAGCATTTT | CASSAEGQSNQPQHF
TRBJ1-4 | - | - | TRBV2 | TGTGCCTGTACAGGTGAAAAACTGTTTTTT | CACTGEKLFF
TRBJ2-4 | - | - | TRBV6-2/TRBV6-3 | TGTGCCAGCAGTTACAGCAGGGAAATAGCCAAAAACATTCAGTACTTC | CASSYSREIAKNIQYF
TRBJ2-5 | many | - | TRBV7-2 | TGCGCCAGCAGCTTGGGGCAGGGAGAGACCCAGTACTTC | CASSLGQGETQYF
TRBJ1-6 | many | - | TRBV6-5 | TGTGCCAGCAGTCCCCCATCGGGTAATTCACCCCTCCACTTT | CASSPPSGNSPLHF
TRBJ2-1 | - | - | TRBV7-9 | TGTGCCACAGGGGGGGAGCAGTTCTTC | CATGGEQFF
TRBJ1-4 | - | - | TRBV2 | TGTGCCAGCAGTGAGGGGTTGAATGAAAAACTGTTTTTT | CASSEGLNEKLFF
TRBJ2-3 | - | - | TRBV10-3 | TGTGCCATCAGTGAGTACCCTCGCACAGATACGCAGTATTTT | CAISEYPRTDTQYF
TRBJ2-3 | - | - | TRBV29-1 | TGCAGCGTTGAAGGTGGGGACTCCTTCACAGATACGCAGTATTTT | CSVEGGDSFTDTQYF
TRBJ1-1 | - | - | TRBV5-6 | TGTGCCAGCAGCTTGGTGGGCCAGACCAACACTGAAGCTTTCTTT | CASSLVGQTNTEAFF
TRBJ2-3 | - | - | TRBV4-2 | TGTGCCAGCAGCCAATACGGACTCCACACAGATACGCAGTATTTT | CASSQYGLHTDTQYF
TRBJ2-1 | - | - | TRBV6-2/TRBV6-3 | TGTGCCAGCAGTGAATATACAGGGAAGTTGTCCGGTGAGCAGTTCTTC | CASSEYTGKLSGEQFF
TRBJ1-6 | - | - | TRBV20-1 | TGCAGTGCCAGGGTGGTGGGATATAATTCACCCCTCCACTTT | CSARVVGYNSPLHF
TRBJ1-1 | many | - | TRBV29-1 | TGCAGCGTTGAAGATGGCAGGAACACTGAAGCTTTCTTT | CSVEDGRNTEAFF
TRBJ1-2 | few | - | TRBV20-1 | TGCAGTGCTAGGTTCACGTTGGCGGATGGCTACACCTTC | CSARFTLADGYTF
TRBJ2-7 | - | - | TRBV7-2 | TGTGCCAGCAGCCCGGGTCCGTTCTACGAGCAGTACTTC | CASSPGPFYEQYF
TRBJ2-3 | many | - | TRBV9 | TGTGCCAGCAGCGTAGCTACGAGCGGGGATACGCAGTATTTT | CASSVATSGDTQYF
TRBJ2-7 | many | TRBD2 | TRBV10-3 | TGTGCCATCAGTGTGACTAGCGGGGGCTCCTACGAGCAGTACTTC | CAISVTSGGSYEQYF
TRBJ1-1 | many | - | TRBV20-1 | TGCAGTGCTCACAAGGGGCCTGGGGACACTGAAGCTTTCTTT | CSAHKGPGDTEAFF
TRBJ1-5 | many | TRBD1 | TRBV7-9 | TGTGCCAGCCAGAGGGGACAGGATCAGCCCCAGCATTTT | CASQRGQDQPQHF
TRBJ1-4 | - | - | TRBV15 | TGTGCCACCAGCCCCCCCGGTAGGGGACTCAATGAAAAACTGTTTTTT | CATSPPGRGLNEKLFF
TRBJ2-7 | - | TRBD1 | TRBV4-3 | TGCGCCAGCAGCCATCTTACGACAGGGGAGTACGAGCAGTACTTC | CASSHLTTGEYEQYF
TRBJ1-1 | few | - | TRBV15 | TGTGCCACCAGCAGAGCCCACCGGGACATAGCTTTCTTT | CATSRAHRDIAFF
TRBJ2-7 | many | TRBD1 | TRBV5-1 | TGCGCCAGCAGCTTGGTCAAACAGGGGAGCAACTACGAGCAGTACTTC | CASSLVKQGSNYEQYF
TRBJ2-2 | many | TRBD1 | TRBV27 | TGTGCCACCCTACGGACAGGGGGCTTAGGCGGGGAGCTGTTTTTT | CATLRTGGLGGELFF
TRBJ1-5 | - | - | TRBV18 | TGTGCCAGCTCACCACTGGGGATCTTGAGCAATCAGCCCCAGCATTTT | CASSPLGILSNQPQHF
TRBJ2-3 | - | TRBD2 | TRBV5-4 | TGTGCCAGCAGGGTGGGACTAGCGGGCCTCAGCACAGATACGCAGTATTTT | CASRVGLAGLSTDTQYF
TRBJ2-1 | - | - | TRBV12-3/TRBV12-4 | TGTGCCAGCACCTCCGGGAGCCACAATGAGCAGTTCTTC | CASTSGSHNEQFF